This T cell receptor (beta chain) came from a study of cytomegalovirus exposure and HLA in healthy donors. Study-wide findings and caveats: TCR beta V segments were, for the most part, productive about 87% or about 30% of the time in an earlier analysis. From TCR beta sequences, most subjects' HLA-A and HLA-B alleles were reportedly predicted accurately.

V trimming: 0 bases; J trimming: 5 bases; junction bases outside the gene matches: 5. Per the germline V gene, CDR1 is MNHEY and CDR2 is SVGAGI. CDR3 length: 15 residues. The PCR made use of 60 Vbeta and 13 Jbeta primers. Profiled with immunoSEQ multiplex PCR; TCRdb holds only in-frame clones, not every one. The sample consists of 220,000 or so clones, 80% to 85% of them appearing once. As for this clone: What it recognizes is unknown.

Healthy people donating bone marrow made up the donors. Source material: PBMCs. This receptor was taken from a woman aged 40-49 years in good health and CMV-seronegative. The chain has TRBV6-5 and TRBJ1-2, with 8 nucleotides matching TRBD1. The CDR3 is CASSYSPTGEYGYTF. The DNA of the CDR3 is TGTGCCAGCAGTTACTCCCCGACAGGGGAATATGGCTACACCTTC.